The next 6 T cell receptor beta chains were all read from a single sample in a study of tumor and adjacent non-tumor tissue in lung cancer. A modified ARM-PCR protocol with three rounds of nested PCR amplified TCRbeta. Using its own MiXCR run on the multiplex PCR reads, TCRdb lists one record per CDR3 protein. The table lists about 98,000 distinct CDR3 sequences, 75% to 85% of them singletons. The template was RNA from unsorted bulk tissue. This non-tumor lung sample came from over 3 cm beyond the tumor edge. The sample was distant non-tumor lung tissue. The receptors were gathered from a man in his sixties with small cell lung cancer.

Turning to this clonotype: At one end the junction does not follow the germline gene, possibly because of a read error. The V gene is TRBV5-6, the J gene TRBJ1-1, with 7 nucleotides matching TRBD1. The CDR3 extends over 16 amino acids. Germline CDR1 SGHDT, CDR2 YYEEEE. The CDR3 here is CANSLASGTANTEASF. DNA of the CDR3: TGTGCCAACAGCTTGGCTTCCGGGACAGCGAACACTGAAGCTTCCTTT. Together with reference TRBV5-6 and TRBJ1-1, the CDR3 gives the full variable domain: DAGVTQSPTHLIKTRGQQVTLRCSPKSGHDTVSWYQQALGQGPQFIFQYYEEEERQRGNFPDRFSGHQFPNYSSELNVNALLLGDSALYLCANSLASGTANTEASFGQGTRLTVV.

CDR3 in amino acids: CVSSLAQAGYRLTDTQYF. CDR3 sequence (DNA): TGTGTCAGCAGCTTAGCCCAGGCAGGGTATCGTCTCACAGATACGCAGTATTTT. This sequence joins TRBV12-1 and TRBJ2-3; the table's D call, TRBD1, has no DNA check behind it. TRBV12-1 is an annotated pseudogene. This CDR3 has 18 amino acids.

Comment on this clonotype: The junction does not match germline at one end; this may be a read error. The V call is TRBV5-1, the J call TRBJ2-3; possible D gene TRBD1, 6 bases. Germline V gene data show CDR1 as SGHRS and CDR2 as YFSETQ. There are 15 residues in the CDR3. CDR3 residues: CASSPVRQVTDTQYF. The CDR3 DNA reads as TGCGCCAGCAGCCCGGTTAGACAGGTCACAGATACTCAGTATTTT.

A remark on this clonotype: A junction boundary mismatches the germline segment, possibly from a read error. This chain connects TRBV4-1 to TRBJ1-2, with a tentative D call TRBD1 (6 bases). The length of the CDR3 is 17 residues. Germline V gene lookup returns CDR1 MGHRA and CDR2 YSYEKL. The CDR3 sequence: CVSRHEGKLGAHYGYTF. In DNA form, the CDR3 reads TGCGTCAGCAGACACGAAGGAAAGCTGGGGGCCCACTATGGCTACACCTTC.

This clonotype has a single count. One end of the junction is discordant with germline, which a read error may explain. This rearrangement joins TRBV12-3 or TRBV12-4 to TRBJ2-1, with D unclear. This CDR3 is built from 13 residues. CDR3 nucleotide sequence: TGTGTCAGCAGTTTCCCGGTTACCAATGAGCAGTTCTTC. It yields the protein CVSSFPVTNEQFF.

This clonotype was observed once. Sequence at one end of the junction differs from germline and may be a read error. The chain links TRBV4-1 to TRBJ1-5, with D perhaps matching TRBD1 (6 bases). CDR1 is MGHRA and CDR2 is YSYEKL in the germline V gene. This CDR3 has 13 amino acids. In DNA form, the CDR3 reads TGCGCCAGTAGTCAGGGGATGTCTCAGCCCCAGCGTTTT. This codes for CASSQGMSQPQRF.